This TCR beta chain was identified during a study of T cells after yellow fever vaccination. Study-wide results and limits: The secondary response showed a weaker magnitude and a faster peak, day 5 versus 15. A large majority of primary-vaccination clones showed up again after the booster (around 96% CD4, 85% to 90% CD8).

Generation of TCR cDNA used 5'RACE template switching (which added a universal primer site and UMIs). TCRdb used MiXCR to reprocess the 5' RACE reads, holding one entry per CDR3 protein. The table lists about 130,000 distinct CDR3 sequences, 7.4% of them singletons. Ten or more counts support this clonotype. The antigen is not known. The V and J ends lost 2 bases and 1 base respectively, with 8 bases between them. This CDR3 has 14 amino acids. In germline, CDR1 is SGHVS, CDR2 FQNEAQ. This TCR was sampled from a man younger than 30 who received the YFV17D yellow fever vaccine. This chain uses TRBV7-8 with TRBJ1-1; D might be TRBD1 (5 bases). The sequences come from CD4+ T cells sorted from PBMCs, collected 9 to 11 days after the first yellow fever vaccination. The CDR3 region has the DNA TGTGCCAGCAGCTTAATTACAGGGAACACTGAAGCTTTCTTT. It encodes CASSLITGNTEAFF.